This is a list of T cell receptor beta chains from one sample in a study of T cells in Graves' hyperthyroidism and ophthalmopathy. TCRdb called the multiplex PCR reads again in MiXCR, with one record for every CDR3 protein. The sample lists about 210,000 distinct CDR3 sequences, roughly 17% occurring once. Sequencing used blood. All receptors derive from a middle-aged man with Graves' hyperthyroidism. Each CDR3 is given with its conserved first and last residue. The D gene is left open where the match is weak. Part of the rows lack a size; the others show once, few, many or a class for expanded clones.

>TRBD2|many|TRBJ2-1|TRBV6-1
CASSRIPIAGLDNEQFF
>-|many|TRBJ1-1|TRBV18
CASSPLDNTEAFF
>TRBD2|few|TRBJ2-7|TRBV9
CASSVGLEGLAGGPHEQYF
>TRBD2|many|TRBJ2-5|TRBV5-1
CASSPGLAGSQETQYF
>-|-|TRBJ1-4|TRBV5-1
CASSSFLGPLEKLFF
>-|once|TRBJ2-3|TRBV2
CASSETRGRDTQYF
>-|many|TRBJ2-7|TRBV12-3/TRBV12-4
CASSLGGVHEQYF
>TRBD1|few|TRBJ2-2|TRBV4-3
CASSQEYFGQGTGELFF
>-|once|TRBJ2-7|TRBV6-2/TRBV6-3
CASSYIGRLVGHEQYF
>TRBD1|once|TRBJ2-3|TRBV20-1
CSASDRGFADTQYF
>-|many|TRBJ2-1|TRBV5-1
CASSFQGDDEQFF
>-|few|TRBJ2-2|TRBV2
CASSAGNYRTGELFF
>-|many|TRBJ2-3|TRBV11-2
CASSFRPDTQYF
>TRBD1|many|TRBJ2-1|TRBV12-3/TRBV12-4
CASSSTDRGHYNEQFF
>TRBD1|-|TRBJ2-3|TRBV19
CASKYRGSTDTQYF
>-|many|TRBJ1-1|TRBV6-1
CAISDFPRGNTEAFF
>TRBD2|many|TRBJ2-7|TRBV13
CASSFMTSGRRRGYEQYF
>TRBD2|few|TRBJ2-7|TRBV5-1
CASSLTSESYEQYF
>TRBD2|many|TRBJ2-1|TRBV7-2
CASSRTSGRNEQFF
>TRBD1|-|TRBJ1-1|TRBV5-6
CASSGRGTGNTEALF
>-|many|TRBJ2-3|TRBV6-1
CASKAVVGTDTQYF
>-|-|TRBJ2-5|TRBV10-3
CAINDGGPRQETQYF
>TRBD2|many|TRBJ2-3|TRBV7-9
CASSGGGGITDTQYF
>-|-|TRBJ1-6|TRBV30
CACLGAVNNSPLHF
>-|-|TRBJ2-5|TRBV12-3/TRBV12-4
CASRRRGSRAAEAQYF
>-|few|TRBJ1-3|TRBV15
CATSRDRYSGNTIYF
>-|many|TRBJ2-7|TRBV27
CASSATQGTVLLSREQYF
>TRBD1|few|TRBJ1-5|TRBV6-1
CASSETGGWQPQHF
>-|-|TRBJ2-2|TRBV6-2/TRBV6-3
CASSHGTANTGELFF
>-|-|TRBJ1-4|TRBV5-5
CASSYYGLGSGGSEKLFF
>-|-|TRBJ2-7|TRBV18
CASSPRPNYEQYF
>-|many|TRBJ2-7|TRBV12-5
CASGFSTAEGSHEQYF
>TRBD1|-|TRBJ2-5|TRBV11-3
CASSSRTGRAQYF
>-|many|TRBJ2-3|TRBV12-3/TRBV12-4
CASSLSGTDTQYF
>-|few|TRBJ1-1|TRBV20-1
CSARDRGETEAFF
>-|many|TRBJ2-6|TRBV27
CASGRWAPGANVLTF
>TRBD1|few|TRBJ1-4|TRBV20-1
CSASGGGSEKLFF
>-|-|TRBJ2-1|TRBV9
CASSVEADPYNEQFF